This TCR beta chain appears in the sequencing data of a study of cytomegalovirus exposure and HLA in healthy donors. Study as a whole: T cells numbering about 200 million yielded some 100 million unique TCR beta sequences in an earlier analysis.

Both 60 Vbeta primers and 13 Jbeta primers went into the PCR. Generated by immunoSEQ multiplex PCR, the TCRdb table keeps only in-frame clones and is missing some. The table has some 95,000 clones, 60% to 85% seen once. Study-wide results and caveats: In a later analysis, an Asian-associated ancestry cluster reportedly showed fewer N-insertions than the approximately 700-donor mean.

A single count supports this clone. Antigen: not known. Source material: PBMCs. The TCR comes from a man between 45 and 60 years old in good health and CMV-seropositive.

CDR3 coding DNA: TGCGCCAGCAGCCAAGAGGGGACAGGGTCTTATGGCTACACCTTC. This encodes CASSQEGTGSYGYTF. V gene TRBV4-1 combines with J gene TRBJ1-2; 9 nucleotides line up with TRBD1. Trimming at V came to 0 bases and at J to 5 bases, leaving 4 bases not matched to a gene. CDR1 and CDR2 from the germline V gene are MGHRA and YSYEKL. CDR3 length equals 15 residues.